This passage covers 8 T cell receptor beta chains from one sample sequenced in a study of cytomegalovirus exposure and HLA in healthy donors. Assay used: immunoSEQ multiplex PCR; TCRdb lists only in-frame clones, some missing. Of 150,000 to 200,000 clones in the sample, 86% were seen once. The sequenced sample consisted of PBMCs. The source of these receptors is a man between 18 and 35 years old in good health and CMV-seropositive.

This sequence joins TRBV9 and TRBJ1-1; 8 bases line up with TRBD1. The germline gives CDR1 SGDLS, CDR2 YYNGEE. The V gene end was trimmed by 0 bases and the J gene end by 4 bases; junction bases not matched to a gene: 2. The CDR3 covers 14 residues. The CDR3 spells CASSVDGTGTEAFF. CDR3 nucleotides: TGTGCCAGCAGCGTAGACGGGACAGGCACTGAAGCTTTCTTT.

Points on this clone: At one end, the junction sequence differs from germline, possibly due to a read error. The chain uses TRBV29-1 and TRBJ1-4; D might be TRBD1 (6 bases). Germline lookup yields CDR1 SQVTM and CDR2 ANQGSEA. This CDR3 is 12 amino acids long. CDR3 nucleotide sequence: TGCAGCGCTGAAACAGGGAATGAAAAACTGTTTTTT. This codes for CSAETGNEKLFF.

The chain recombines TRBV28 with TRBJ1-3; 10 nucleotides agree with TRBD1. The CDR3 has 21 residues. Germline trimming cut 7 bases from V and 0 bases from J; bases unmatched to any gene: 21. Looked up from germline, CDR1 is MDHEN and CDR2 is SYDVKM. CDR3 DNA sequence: TGTGCCAGCACCAAAGGGATTGGAGAGGGACAGGGGAGATTCTCTGGAAACACCATATATTTT. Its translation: CASTKGIGEGQGRFSGNTIYF.

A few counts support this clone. The DNA of the CDR3 is TGCGCCAGCAGCTACGCTAGCGGGCGAACCGGGGAGCTGTTTTTT. Translated, it gives CASSYASGRTGELFF. The chain couples TRBV5-1 to TRBJ2-2; 8 positions agree with TRBD2. Trimming took 3 bases from V and 5 from J; bases not matched to a gene: 6. The germline gives CDR1 SGHRS, CDR2 YFSETQ. This CDR3 has 15 residues.

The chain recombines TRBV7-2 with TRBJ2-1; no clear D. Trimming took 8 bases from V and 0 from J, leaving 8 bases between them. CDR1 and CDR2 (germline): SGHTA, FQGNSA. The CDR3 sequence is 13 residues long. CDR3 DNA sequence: TGTGCCAGCGCTTATAGCTCCTACAATGAGCAGTTCTTC. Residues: CASAYSSYNEQFF.

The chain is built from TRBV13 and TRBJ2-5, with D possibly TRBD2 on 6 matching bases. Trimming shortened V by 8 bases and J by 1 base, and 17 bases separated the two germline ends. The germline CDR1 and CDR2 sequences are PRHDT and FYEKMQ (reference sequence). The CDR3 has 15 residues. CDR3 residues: CASGGSGWFQETQYF. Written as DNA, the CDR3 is TGTGCCAGCGGAGGGAGCGGATGGTTCCAAGAGACCCAGTACTTC.

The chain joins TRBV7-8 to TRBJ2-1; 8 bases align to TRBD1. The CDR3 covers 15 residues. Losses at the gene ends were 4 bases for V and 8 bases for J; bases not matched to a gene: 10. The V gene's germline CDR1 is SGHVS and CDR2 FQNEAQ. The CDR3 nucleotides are TGTGCCAGCAGCTCATGGACAGGGAATAGGGATGAGCAGTTCTTC. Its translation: CASSSWTGNRDEQFF.

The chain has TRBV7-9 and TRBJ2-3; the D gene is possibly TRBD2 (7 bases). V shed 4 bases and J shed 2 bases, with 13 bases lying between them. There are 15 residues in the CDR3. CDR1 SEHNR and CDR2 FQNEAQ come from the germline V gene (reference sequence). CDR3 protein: CASSSRGGDTDTQYF. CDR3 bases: TGTGCCAGCAGCTCCAGAGGGGGGGACACAGATACGCAGTATTTT. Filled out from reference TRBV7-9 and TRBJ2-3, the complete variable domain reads DTGVSQNPRHKITKRGQNVTFRCDPISEHNRLYWYRQTLGQGPEFLTYFQNEAQLEKSRLLSDRFSAERPKGSFSTLEIQRTEQGDSAMYLCASSSRGGDTDTQYFGPGTRLTVL.